The rows below give T cell receptor beta chains drawn from one sample of a study of neurological immune-mediated disorders. TCRdb reprocessed the 5' RACE reads via MiXCR and lists one record per CDR3 protein. This sample carries roughly 41,000 distinct CDR3 sequences, around 10% of them seen once, and the ten largest clones take about 4%. The specimen sequenced was PBMCs. The receptors originated from a man between 60 and 75 years old with HTLV-1-associated myelopathy (HAM/TSP). Both conserved end residues are part of each CDR3. A D gene is named only where the DNA matches it firmly. A clone size is listed for some rows: how often the clone was seen (once, few, many), or a class if it is expanded.

V	D	length	J	size	DNA	CDR3
TRBV2	TRBD1	14	TRBJ2-5	many	TGTGCCACCGCCGAGGGACAGGGCCCCGAGACCCAGTACTTC	CATAEGQGPETQYF
TRBV5-1	.	14	TRBJ1-4	many	TGCGCCAGCAGACCCGGGAACTCGAATGAAAAACTGTTTTTT	CASRPGNSNEKLFF
TRBV20-1	.	15	TRBJ2-4	many	TGCAGTGCTAGGGTGGGCAGGGGAGGCAAAAACATTCAGTACTTC	CSARVGRGGKNIQYF
TRBV20-1	.	17	TRBJ1-1	many	TGCAGTGCTAGAGATCGGGGACTAGGGCAGGAATTAACTGAAGCTTTCTTT	CSARDRGLGQELTEAFF
TRBV27	.	15	TRBJ2-7	many	TGTGCCAGCAGTAAACGGGCAGGGTCTACCTACGAGCAGTACTTC	CASSKRAGSTYEQYF
TRBV7-9	TRBD1	18	TRBJ1-4	many	TGTGCCAGCAGCCGGACAGGGGAATTTGGGGCAACTAATGAAAAACTGTTTTTT	CASSRTGEFGATNEKLFF
TRBV11-2	TRBD2	15	TRBJ2-1	many	TGTGCCAGCAGCTCGGGACTAGCGGAGTACAATGAGCAGTTCTTC	CASSSGLAEYNEQFF
TRBV9	.	15	TRBJ1-1	many	TGTGCCAGCAGCACCCGGGGGGGGGTAGGAACTGAAGCTTTCTTT	CASSTRGGVGTEAFF
TRBV20-1	TRBD1	16	TRBJ1-6	many	TGCAGTGCTAGAGCGACAGGGGGTTCCTATAATTCACCCCTCCACTTT	CSARATGGSYNSPLHF
TRBV5-1	TRBD1	15	TRBJ1-3	many	TGCGCCAGCAGCCGGGGACAGCCGGCTGGAAACACCATATATTTT	CASSRGQPAGNTIYF
TRBV5-1	.	17	TRBJ2-3	.	TGCGCCAGCAGCTTGGCCACGTGGGAGCGGCGGATAGATACGCAGTATTTT	CASSLATWERRIDTQYF
TRBV11-3	.	12	TRBJ1-4	many	TGTGCCAACAGCATGCGACAGGAAAAACTGTTTTTT	CANSMRQEKLFF
TRBV25-1	.	12	TRBJ2-3	many	TGTGCCAGCAGTGAATCTTGGGATACGCAGTATTTT	CASSESWDTQYF
TRBV30	TRBD1	14	TRBJ2-7	many	TGTGCCTGGAGTGCCCCCGGGACAGGGTTTGGTTGGTACTTC	CAWSAPGTGFGWYF
TRBV25-1	.	12	TRBJ1-1	many	TGTGCCAGCATGGGACCGAGCGCTGAAGCTTTCTTT	CASMGPSAEAFF